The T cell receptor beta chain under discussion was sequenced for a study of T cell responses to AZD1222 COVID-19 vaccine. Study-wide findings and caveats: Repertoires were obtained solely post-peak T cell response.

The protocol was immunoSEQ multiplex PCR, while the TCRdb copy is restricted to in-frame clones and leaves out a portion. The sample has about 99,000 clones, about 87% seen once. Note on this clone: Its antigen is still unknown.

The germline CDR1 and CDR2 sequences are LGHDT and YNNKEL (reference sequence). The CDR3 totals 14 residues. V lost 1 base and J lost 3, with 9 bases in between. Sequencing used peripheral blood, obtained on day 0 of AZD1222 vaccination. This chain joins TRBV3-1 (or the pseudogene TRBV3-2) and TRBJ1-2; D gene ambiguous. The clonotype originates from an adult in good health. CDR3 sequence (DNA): TGTGCCAGCAGCCAAGGGTCAAAGGACTATGGCTACACCTTC. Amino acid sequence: CASSQGSKDYGYTF.